This TCR beta chain was sequenced for a study of identical twins. Regarding the study as a whole: Within cord blood, abundant beta clonotypes carried fewer insertions, but memory repertoires showed no such trend.

TCRdb re-called the 5' RACE reads with MiXCR, one entry per CDR3 protein. The sample lists 1.5 million to 2 million distinct CDR3 sequences, roughly a third occurring once. This clonotype was recorded a few times. The target antigen is unknown. The J segment lost 6 bases and the V segment lost 6 bases, leaving 5 bases of the junction unmatched. The CDR3 length is 14 residues. The source of this sequence is a newborn girl in good health. V usage is TRBV12-3 or TRBV12-4 and J usage is TRBJ2-3; TRBD1 aligns across 11 bases. The sample consisted of cord blood. CDR3 sequence: CASRGQGAKDTQYF. CDR3 in DNA: TGTGCCAGCAGAGGACAGGGGGCGAAGGATACGCAGTATTTT.